This TCR beta chain was obtained from a study of cytomegalovirus exposure and HLA in healthy donors. Study-wide results and caveats: More than 150 TCR beta chains were listed as cytomegalovirus-associated.

Germline CDR1 reads LNHNV; CDR2 reads YYDKDF (reference sequence). Trimming cost V 1 base and J 6 bases, with 13 bases left between them. The CDR3 covers 15 residues. Concerning this clone: Its antigen is still unknown.

PCR used 60 Vbeta primers and 13 Jbeta primers. Using immunoSEQ multiplex PCR, the repertoire was profiled, and TCRdb retains in-frame clones only, with some absent. The sample records about 160,000 clones, nearly 80% being singletons. This chain uses TRBV15 with TRBJ2-1, with a possible D match to TRBD2 (5 bases). The receptor was isolated from a woman aged 40 to 49 in good health and CMV-seronegative. Sequenced sample: PBMCs. In nucleotides, the CDR3 is TGTGCCACCAGCAGAGGGGCAGGAGGCACCAATGAGCAGTTCTTC. Translated: CATSRGAGGTNEQFF.